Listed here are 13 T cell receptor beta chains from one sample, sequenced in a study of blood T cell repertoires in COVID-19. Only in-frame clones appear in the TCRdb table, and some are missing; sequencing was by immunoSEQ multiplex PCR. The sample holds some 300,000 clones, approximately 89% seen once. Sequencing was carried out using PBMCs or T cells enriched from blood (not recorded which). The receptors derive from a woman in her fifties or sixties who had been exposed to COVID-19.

This CDR3 reads CASSSPGQGSYEQYF. DNA of the CDR3: TGTGCCAGCAGCTCTCCGGGACAGGGTTCCTACGAGCAGTACTTC. The chain recombines TRBV6-5 with TRBJ2-7, with 9 bases aligning to TRBD1. Germline CDR1 reads MNHEY; CDR2 reads SVGAGI. This CDR3 has 15 residues. After removal of 6 bases from V and 1 base from J, the junction contained 7 bases not matched to a gene.

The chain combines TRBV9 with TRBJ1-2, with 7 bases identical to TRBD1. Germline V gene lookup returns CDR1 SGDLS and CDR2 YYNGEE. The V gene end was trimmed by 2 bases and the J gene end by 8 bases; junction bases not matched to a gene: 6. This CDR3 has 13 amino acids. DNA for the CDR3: TGTGCCAGCAGCGTCGACGACAGGGTCGGCTACACCTTC. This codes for CASSVDDRVGYTF.

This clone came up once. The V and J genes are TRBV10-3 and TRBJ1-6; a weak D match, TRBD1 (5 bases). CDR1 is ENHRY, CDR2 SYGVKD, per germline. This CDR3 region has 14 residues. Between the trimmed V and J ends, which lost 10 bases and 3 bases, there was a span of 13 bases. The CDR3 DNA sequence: TGTGCCAGCGGAGGGGACGGCTATAATTCACCCCTCCACTTT. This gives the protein CASGGDGYNSPLHF.

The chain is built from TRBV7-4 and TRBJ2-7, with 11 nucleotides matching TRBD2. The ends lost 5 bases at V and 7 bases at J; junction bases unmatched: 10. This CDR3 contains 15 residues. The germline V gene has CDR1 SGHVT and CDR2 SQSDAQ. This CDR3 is CASSISGGACLEQYF. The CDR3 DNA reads TGTGCCAGCAGCATTAGCGGGGGGGCCTGTTTGGAGCAGTACTTC. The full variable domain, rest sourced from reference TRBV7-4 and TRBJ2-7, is GAGVSQSPRYKVAKRGRDVALRCDSISGHVTLYWYRQTLGQGSEVLTYSQSDAQRDKSGRPSGRFSAERPERSVSTLKIQRTEQGDSAVYLCASSISGGACLEQYFGPGTRLTVT.

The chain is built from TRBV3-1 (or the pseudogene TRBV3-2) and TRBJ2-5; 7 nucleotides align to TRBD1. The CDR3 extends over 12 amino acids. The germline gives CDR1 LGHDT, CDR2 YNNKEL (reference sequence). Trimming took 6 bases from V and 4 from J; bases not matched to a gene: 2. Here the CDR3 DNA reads TGTGCCAGCAGATACAGGGGAGAGACCCAGTACTTC. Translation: CASRYRGETQYF.

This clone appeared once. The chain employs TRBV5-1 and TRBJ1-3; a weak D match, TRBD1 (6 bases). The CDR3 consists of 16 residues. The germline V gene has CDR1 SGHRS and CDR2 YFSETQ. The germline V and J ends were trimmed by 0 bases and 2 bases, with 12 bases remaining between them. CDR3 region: CASSLAIQGTGNTIYF. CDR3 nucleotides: TGCGCCAGCAGCTTGGCTATACAGGGTACTGGAAACACCATATATTTT.

The CDR3 spells CASSLSDTQYF. In DNA, the CDR3 is TGTGCCAGCAGTTTATCCGATACGCAGTATTTT. This chain joins TRBV6-2 or TRBV6-3 and TRBJ2-3, with unresolved D. V was clipped by 4 bases and J by 6 bases, with 5 bases between them. CDR3 length: 11 residues. Looked up from germline, CDR1 is MNHEY and CDR2 is SVGEGT.

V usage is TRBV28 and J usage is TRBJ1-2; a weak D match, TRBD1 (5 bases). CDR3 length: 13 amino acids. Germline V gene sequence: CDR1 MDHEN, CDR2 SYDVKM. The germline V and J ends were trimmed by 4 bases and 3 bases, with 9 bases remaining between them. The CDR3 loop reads CASSSLQDYGYTF. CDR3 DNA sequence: TGTGCCAGCAGTTCCCTACAGGACTATGGCTACACCTTC.

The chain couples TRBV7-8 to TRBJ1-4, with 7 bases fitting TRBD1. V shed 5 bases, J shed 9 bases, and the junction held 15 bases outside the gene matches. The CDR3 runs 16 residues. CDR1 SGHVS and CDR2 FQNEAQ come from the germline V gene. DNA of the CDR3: TGTGCCAGCAGCCCAACCCTTGGGCAGGGGGTACAAAAACTGTTTTTT. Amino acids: CASSPTLGQGVQKLFF. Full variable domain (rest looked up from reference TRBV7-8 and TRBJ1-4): GAGVSQSPRYKVAKRGQDVALRCDPISGHVSLFWYQQALGQGPEFLTYFQNEAQLDKSGLPSDRFFAERPEGSVSTLKIQRTQQEDSAVYLCASSPTLGQGVQKLFFGSGTQLSVL.

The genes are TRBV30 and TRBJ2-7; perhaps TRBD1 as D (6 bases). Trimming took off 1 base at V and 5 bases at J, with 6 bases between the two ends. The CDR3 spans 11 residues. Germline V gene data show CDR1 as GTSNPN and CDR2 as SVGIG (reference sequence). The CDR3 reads CAWSDRDEQYF. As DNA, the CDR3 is TGTGCCTGGAGTGACAGGGACGAGCAGTACTTC.

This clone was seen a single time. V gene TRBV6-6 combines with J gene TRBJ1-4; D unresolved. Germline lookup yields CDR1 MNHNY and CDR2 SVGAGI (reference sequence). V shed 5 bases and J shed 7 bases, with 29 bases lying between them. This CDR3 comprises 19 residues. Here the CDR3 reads CASSPNRIPNPAMGEKLFF. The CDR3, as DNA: TGTGCCAGCAGTCCCAACAGAATACCTAATCCTGCCATGGGTGAAAAACTGTTTTTT.

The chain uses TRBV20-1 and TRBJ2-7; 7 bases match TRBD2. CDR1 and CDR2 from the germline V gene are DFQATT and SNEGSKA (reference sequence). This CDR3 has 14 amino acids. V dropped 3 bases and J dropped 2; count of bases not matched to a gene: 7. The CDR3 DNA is TGCAGTGCTAGTGGGGGGGATAGGACCTACGAGCAGTACTTC. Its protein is CSASGGDRTYEQYF.

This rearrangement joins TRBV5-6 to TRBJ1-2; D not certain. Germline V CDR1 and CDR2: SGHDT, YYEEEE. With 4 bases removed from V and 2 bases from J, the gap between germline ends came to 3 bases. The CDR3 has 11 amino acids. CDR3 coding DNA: TGTGCCAGCAGCCAAAACTATGGCTACACCTTC. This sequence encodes CASSQNYGYTF.